Sequencing of this T cell receptor (beta chain) was carried out in a study of cytomegalovirus exposure and HLA in healthy donors. The PCR contained 60 Vbeta and 13 Jbeta primers. Profiling relied on immunoSEQ multiplex PCR, and the TCRdb table lists in-frame clones only, not all of them. The repertoire consists of about 120,000 clones, with around three quarters occurring once and the leading ten covering approximately 4.5%. The CDR3 has 15 residues. With 1 base removed from V and 1 base from J, the gap between germline ends came to 10 bases. The germline V gene encodes CDR1 MNHNS and CDR2 SASEGT. Findings and limits, study-wide: For most TCR sequences rarity was the rule, although some public TCRs occurred in many donors. For TCR beta chains, V- and J-gene trimming was later linked to a missense DCLRE1C variant. A later analysis by the authors found several of the most significant clusters apparently linked to common viral pathogens.

A remark on this clone: What it binds is unknown.

The receptor was derived from a male donor in good health and CMV-seropositive. Specimen: PBMCs. This chain links TRBV6-1 with TRBJ1-1; no clear D. In DNA form, the CDR3 reads TGTGCCAGCAGTGAAGGTTGGCCCGAGAACACTGAAGCTTTCTTT. Translated, it gives CASSEGWPENTEAFF.